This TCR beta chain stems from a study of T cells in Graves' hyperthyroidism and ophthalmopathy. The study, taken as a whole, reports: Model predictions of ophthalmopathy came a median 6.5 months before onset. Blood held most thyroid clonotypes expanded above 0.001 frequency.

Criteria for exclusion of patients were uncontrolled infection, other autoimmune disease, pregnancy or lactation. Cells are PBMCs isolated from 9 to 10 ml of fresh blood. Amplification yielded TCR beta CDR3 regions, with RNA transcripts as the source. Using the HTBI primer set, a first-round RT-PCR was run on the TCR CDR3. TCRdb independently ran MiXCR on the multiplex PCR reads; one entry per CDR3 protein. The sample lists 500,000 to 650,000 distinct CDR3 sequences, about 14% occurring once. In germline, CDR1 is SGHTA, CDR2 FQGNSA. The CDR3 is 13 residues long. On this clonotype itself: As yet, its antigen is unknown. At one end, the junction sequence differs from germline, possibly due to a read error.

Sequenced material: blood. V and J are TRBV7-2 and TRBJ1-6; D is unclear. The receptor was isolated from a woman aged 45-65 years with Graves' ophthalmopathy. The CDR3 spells CVSSAPWGSPLHF. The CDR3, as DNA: TGTGTCAGCAGCGCTCCCTGGGGTTCACCCCTCCACTTT.